This paragraph reports one T cell receptor (beta chain). Germline V gene data show CDR1 as LGHNA and CDR2 as YNFKEQ. This CDR3 has 16 amino acids. Unmatched junction bases numbered 1, after V lost 3 bases and J lost 4 bases. This sample stems from a study of blood T cell repertoires in COVID-19. The overall study: There were acute and convalescent COVID-19 samples, and they came from the United States, Italy and Spain. The analysed material was cDNA or gDNA that came from T cells, B-cell-depleted T cells, or PBMCs.

The authors' processing: Researchers report that nucleated cell counts were estimated from reference gene primer amplification. Repertoires were generated with immunoSEQ multiplex PCR, while TCRdb's copy carries only in-frame clones and drops some. That table gives V, J and clone size, and the DNA gave D and trimming. Here the sample spans some 120,000 clones, approximately 89% being singletons. The sequence came from a man aged 40-55 years with acute or convalescent COVID-19. The rearrangement joins TRBV4-2 to TRBJ2-1; 15 nucleotides line up with TRBD2. The source material was peripheral blood. The CDR3 DNA sequence: TGTGCCAGCAGCCAGGGACTAGCGGGGGGTTACAATGAGCAGTTCTTC. As protein: CASSQGLAGGYNEQFF.